The 16 T cell receptor beta chains presented below share a single source sample, sequenced in a study of T cell responses to AZD1222 COVID-19 vaccine. The data were produced by immunoSEQ multiplex PCR, yet TCRdb's version contains in-frame clones alone and is incomplete. Of about 120,000 clones listed, less than 95% are singletons. The specimen was peripheral blood, collected on day 0 of AZD1222 vaccination. These receptors were collected from an adult in good health.

The CDR3 reads CASSFRGGESYEQYF. The CDR3 region has the DNA TGTGCCAGTAGTTTCAGAGGGGGCGAGTCCTACGAGCAGTACTTC. The rearrangement uses TRBV19 and TRBJ2-7; 7 nucleotides align to TRBD1. The CDR3 spans 15 residues. J gave up 1 base and V 5 bases, and 8 bases lay outside the gene matches. Germline CDR1 is LNHDA and CDR2 is SQIVND (reference sequence).

The chain combines TRBV30 with TRBJ1-4; perhaps TRBD1 as D (6 bases). This CDR3 comprises 14 residues. Trimming removed 3 bases at V and 8 bases at J, with 16 bases between. CDR1 and CDR2 (germline): GTSNPN, SVGIG (reference sequence). DNA for the CDR3: TGTGCCTGGAGATCGGGCAGGGGACACGAAAAACTGTTTTTT. Residues: CAWRSGRGHEKLFF.

This clone occurred a few times. The chain recombines TRBV13 with TRBJ1-2; D is perhaps TRBD1 (5 bases). Germline values: CDR1 PRHDT, CDR2 FYEKMQ (reference sequence). The CDR3 is 15 amino acids. Trimming removed 2 bases at V and 2 bases at J, with 12 bases between. This CDR3 reads CASSLQGRANYGYTF. CDR3 DNA sequence: TGTGCCAGCAGCTTACAGGGAAGAGCGAACTATGGCTACACCTTC.

The CDR3 spells CASRGLWTSYEQYF. The CDR3 region has the DNA TGTGCCAGCAGGGGTTTATGGACTTCCTACGAGCAGTACTTC. V is TRBV6-5 and J is TRBJ2-7, with D possibly TRBD2 on 5 matching bases. Germline V CDR1 and CDR2: MNHEY, SVGAGI. Trimming pared 6 bases from V and 1 base from J, leaving 13 bases between. The CDR3 loop spans 14 amino acids.

This sequence joins TRBV6-4 and TRBJ1-3; D remains ambiguous. V lost 10 bases to trimming and J lost 0 bases, with 13 bases between them. CDR1 and CDR2 from the germline V gene are MRHNA and SNTAGT. The CDR3 consists of 14 residues. This chain's CDR3 is CATSPVFSGNTIYF. In nucleotides, the CDR3 is TGTGCCACCTCCCCGGTTTTCTCTGGAAACACCATATATTTT.

The chain combines TRBV19 with TRBJ1-4, with unresolved D. The CDR3 is 17 amino acids. Germline CDR1 LNHDA, CDR2 SQIVND (reference sequence). V dropped 5 bases and J dropped 4 bases, with 20 bases sitting between them. CDR3 in amino acids: CASSSGLGLSGNEKLFF. DNA of the CDR3: TGTGCCAGTAGTTCCGGACTGGGTTTGAGTGGTAATGAAAAACTGTTTTTT.

The chain uses TRBV19 and TRBJ2-7; no clear D. The CDR3 is made up of 10 amino acids. Per germline, CDR1 LNHDA and CDR2 SQIVND (reference sequence). Between the trimmed V and J ends, which lost 9 bases and 6 bases, there was a span of 9 bases. CDR3 bases: TGTGCCAGCCTAAGGACCGAGCAGTACTTC. Protein product: CASLRTEQYF.

In this sample, this clone turned up many times. This sequence joins TRBV11-3 and TRBJ1-6, with a tentative D call TRBD1 (6 bases). There are 16 residues in the CDR3. The V end lost 3 bases, the J end lost 3 bases, and 12 bases lay between the germline ends. Germline V gene sequence: CDR1 SGHNT, CDR2 YENEEA. The CDR3 sequence is CASSFIGQIYNSPLHF. For the CDR3, the DNA is TGTGCCAGCAGCTTTATAGGACAGATCTATAATTCACCCCTCCACTTT.

This chain joins TRBV28 and TRBJ2-7; 8 nucleotides align to TRBD2. The ends lost 5 bases at V and 4 bases at J; junction bases unmatched: 10. Per germline, CDR1 MDHEN and CDR2 SYDVKM. The length of the CDR3 is 15 residues. CDR3 residues: CASSLQTSDKYEQYF. CDR3 nucleotides: TGTGCCAGCAGTCTCCAGACTAGCGACAAGTACGAGCAGTACTTC.

The J gene is TRBJ1-1, the V gene TRBV5-1; 8 nucleotides align to TRBD1. Germline CDR1 reads SGHRS; CDR2 reads YFSETQ. V was clipped by 4 bases and J by 4 bases; unmatched bases: 6. This CDR3 is 14 amino acids long. In DNA form, the CDR3 reads TGCGCCAGCAGCGGGGGACAGGCGTTCACTGAAGCTTTCTTT. Amino acid sequence: CASSGGQAFTEAFF. Based on the CDR3 plus reference TRBV5-1 and TRBJ1-1, the full variable domain is KAGVTQTPRYLIKTRGQQVTLSCSPISGHRSVSWYQQTPGQGLQFLFEYFSETQRNKGNFPGRFSGRQFSNSRSEMNVSTLELGDSALYLCASSGGQAFTEAFFGQGTRLTVV.

The chain carries TRBV27 and TRBJ1-6; D possibly corresponds to TRBD1 (5 bases). The CDR3 is made up of 13 amino acids. V was cut by 7 bases and J by 6 bases, with 10 bases left in between. Germline loops: CDR1 MNHEY, CDR2 SMNVEV (reference sequence). CDR3 residues: CASMGDFNSPLHF. CDR3 sequence (DNA): TGTGCCAGCATGGGGGACTTTAATTCACCCCTCCACTTT.

The chain has TRBV7-9 and TRBJ1-5; D possibly corresponds to TRBD1 (6 bases). Trimming left V 3 bases short and J 2 bases short, with 11 bases between. Germline loops: CDR1 SEHNR, CDR2 FQNEAQ (reference sequence). The CDR3 consists of 15 residues. CDR3 loop: CASSLDSSRNQPQHF. The CDR3 nucleotides are TGTGCCAGCAGCTTGGACAGTTCGCGCAATCAGCCCCAGCATTTT.

This clone was recorded a few times. The chain carries TRBV6-1 and TRBJ1-2; no clear D. Germline V gene lookup returns CDR1 MNHNS and CDR2 SASEGT. V lost 1 base and J lost 7, with 7 bases in between. CDR3 size: 12 residues. Written as DNA, the CDR3 is TGTGCCAGCAGTGAAGGGGAAAGTGGCTACACCTTC. It yields the protein CASSEGESGYTF.

This clone was observed a single time. The chain couples TRBV18 to TRBJ1-5; no reliable D call. Germline-derived CDR1 and CDR2 are KGHSH and LQKENI. The CDR3 has 15 amino acids. Trimming stripped 6 bases from V and 0 bases from J, with 12 bases between. The CDR3 region is CASSHAGNSNQPQHF. The CDR3 coding sequence is TGTGCCAGCTCTCACGCAGGTAATAGCAATCAGCCCCAGCATTTT.

V is TRBV19 and J is TRBJ1-3; D is possibly TRBD1 (6 bases). This CDR3 is built from 15 residues. Trimming took 7 bases from V and 1 from J, leaving 14 bases between them. Germline V gene data show CDR1 as LNHDA and CDR2 as SQIVND (reference sequence). The CDR3 is CASTTGQLSGNTIYF. CDR3 DNA: TGTGCCAGTACCACAGGACAGCTATCTGGAAACACCATATATTTT.

The J gene is TRBJ1-5, the V gene TRBV28; TRBD1 is a possible D gene (6 bases). V gave up 6 bases and J gave up 6 bases, with 15 bases separating them. The CDR3 spans 14 residues. CDR1 MDHEN and CDR2 SYDVKM come from the germline V gene. This chain's CDR3 is CASSSGVPGQPQHF. The CDR3 DNA reads TGTGCCAGCAGCTCAGGGGTTCCGGGTCAGCCCCAGCATTTT.